Below are 5 T cell receptor beta chains sequenced from a single sample in a study of cytomegalovirus exposure and HLA in healthy donors. The PCR used 60 Vbeta and 13 Jbeta primers. Sequencing was performed with immunoSEQ multiplex PCR; in TCRdb, only in-frame clones are kept and a portion is missing. The sample yields roughly 100,000 clones, roughly four fifths seen once. The sample comprised PBMCs. The receptors were gathered from a male donor in good health and CMV-seropositive.

The chain uses TRBV28 and TRBJ2-7; D possibly corresponds to TRBD2 (7 bases). Germline V CDR1 and CDR2: MDHEN, SYDVKM. This CDR3 comprises 14 residues. The germline V and J ends were trimmed by 10 bases and 5 bases, with 21 bases remaining between them. CDR3 in DNA: TGTGCCACTACCAAAGGGGGGGTAGCCCACGAGCAGTACTTC. Amino acids: CATTKGGVAHEQYF.

The chain is built from TRBV6-1 and TRBJ1-5; no firm D call. Trimming left V 6 bases short and J 5 bases short, with 14 bases between. This CDR3 has 14 residues. Germline V gives CDR1 MNHNS, CDR2 SASEGT. The CDR3 DNA reads as TGTGCCAGCAGCCTGGATCTGAGCGATCAGCCCCAGCATTTT. It yields the protein CASSLDLSDQPQHF.

The genes are TRBV5-1 and TRBJ2-2; 9 nucleotides line up with TRBD2. Losses at the gene ends were 2 bases for V and 4 bases for J; bases not matched to a gene: 3. Germline CDR1 reads SGHRS; CDR2 reads YFSETQ. The CDR3 runs 15 residues. Here the CDR3 DNA reads TGCGCCAGCAGCTTTCGACTAGCGGCCACCGGGGAGCTGTTTTTT. Its protein product is CASSFRLAATGELFF. The variable domain in full, with the rest retrieved from reference TRBV5-1 and TRBJ2-2, is KAGVTQTPRYLIKTRGQQVTLSCSPISGHRSVSWYQQTPGQGLQFLFEYFSETQRNKGNFPGRFSGRQFSNSRSEMNVSTLELGDSALYLCASSFRLAATGELFFGEGSRLTVL.

The chain uses TRBV6-1 and TRBJ1-4, with D possibly matching TRBD1 (5 bases). The V and J ends lost 7 bases and 8 bases respectively, with 20 bases between them. Germline V lookup: CDR1 MNHNS, CDR2 SASEGT. The CDR3 runs 15 residues. This chain's CDR3 is CASTPRSGGGEKLFF. The CDR3 DNA sequence: TGTGCCAGCACTCCTCGGTCGGGGGGTGGGGAAAAACTGTTTTTT.

As to this clone: Other DNA sequences from this sample encode an identical CDR3 as well. The rearrangement joins TRBV4-1 to TRBJ2-3, with D possibly being TRBD2 (5 bases). Germline V gives CDR1 MGHRA, CDR2 YSYEKL. With 1 base removed from V and 2 bases from J, the gap between germline ends came to 7 bases. The CDR3 consists of 14 residues. The CDR3 region is CASSQGRATDTQYF. CDR3 DNA sequence: TGCGCCAGCAGCCAAGGGCGGGCCACAGATACGCAGTATTTT.